These 9 T cell receptor beta chains were sequenced from one sample in a study of shared T cell receptors in the human thymus. Measured with immunoSEQ multiplex PCR; TCRdb has only the in-frame clones, and not every one. The repertoire consists of 700,000 to 750,000 clones, with approximately 85% occurring once and the leading ten covering about 0.011%. These data were likewise used in another study, on human thymus T cells.

The sequencing sample was made of thymocytes. All receptors derive from a girl in the first two years of life with a congenital heart defect.

V is TRBV4-1 and J is TRBJ1-2; 7 bases match TRBD1. Per the germline V gene, CDR1 is MGHRA and CDR2 is YSYEKL. The V gene end was trimmed by 4 bases and the J gene end by 2 bases; junction bases not matched to a gene: 19. CDR3 length equals 19 residues. CDR3 nucleotide sequence: TGCGCCAGCAGCCGTCGAGACAGGGCTAAGCCGACGAGGAACTATGGCTACACCTTC. Translation gives CASSRRDRAKPTRNYGYTF.

The chain is built from TRBV4-3 and TRBJ1-2; 8 bases are a match to TRBD1. Germline V gene lookup returns CDR1 LGHNA and CDR2 YSLEER. The CDR3 totals 16 residues. V was pared by 2 bases and J by 3 bases, with 8 bases of the junction left unmatched. CDR3 sequence reads: CASSQYLDRDDYGYTF. The DNA for the CDR3 is TGCGCCAGCAGCCAATACTTGGACAGGGATGACTATGGCTACACCTTC.

V is TRBV7-6 and J is TRBJ1-6; D possibly corresponds to TRBD1 (6 bases). The V end was cut by 7 bases, the J end by 7 bases, with 14 bases between. The CDR3 loop spans 14 amino acids. CDR1 and CDR2 (germline): SGHVS, FNYEAQ. CDR3 in DNA: TGTGCCAGCACCCCAGGGGTATGGAATTCACCCCTCCACTTT. Its translation: CASTPGVWNSPLHF.

This clone occurred once. The rearrangement uses TRBV27 and TRBJ2-1; D is unclear. The V end was cut by 8 bases, the J end by 6 bases, with 26 bases between. There are 17 residues in the CDR3. Germline V gives CDR1 MNHEY, CDR2 SMNVEV (reference sequence). CDR3 nucleotide sequence: TGTGCCAGCCCGGAAGACTGGGTTAAGTTGCAATCCAATGAGCAGTTCTTC. It specifies CASPEDWVKLQSNEQFF.

The chain has TRBV5-6 and TRBJ2-3; 9 nucleotides match TRBD1. This CDR3 comprises 16 residues. J lost 2 bases, V lost 5 bases, and 9 bases had no gene match. CDR1 SGHDT and CDR2 YYEEEE come from the germline V gene. CDR3 in amino acids: CASRQSRDRDTDTQYF. The CDR3, as DNA: TGTGCCAGCAGACAAAGCAGGGACAGGGACACAGATACGCAGTATTTT.

V gene TRBV7-9 combines with J gene TRBJ1-2; TRBD1 agrees at 7 bases. The V segment lost 5 bases and the J segment 2 bases; nucleotides outside the gene matches: 11. The CDR3 runs to 16 residues. CDR1 is SEHNR, CDR2 FQNEAQ, per germline (reference sequence). The CDR3 nucleotides are TGTGCCAGCAGCCGAAACAGGGGTGCCCGGAACTATGGCTACACCTTC. Its translation: CASSRNRGARNYGYTF.

V and J are TRBV7-2 and TRBJ2-3; 10 bases are shared with TRBD1. This CDR3 spans 18 amino acids. Germline loops: CDR1 SGHTA, CDR2 FQGNSA. V was pared by 5 bases and J by 0 bases, with 11 bases of the junction left unmatched. CDR3 sequence reads: CASSPRDRGDTSTDTQYF. The CDR3 bases are TGTGCCAGCAGCCCCCGGGACAGGGGAGATACTAGCACAGATACGCAGTATTTT. The variable domain in full, with the rest retrieved from reference TRBV7-2 and TRBJ2-3, is GAGVSQSPSNKVTEKGKDVELRCDPISGHTALYWYRQSLGQGLEFLIYFQGNSAPDKSGLPSDRFSAERTGGSVSTLTIQRTQQEDSAVYLCASSPRDRGDTSTDTQYFGPGTRLTVL.

J is TRBJ2-7 and V is TRBV14, with TRBD1 matching over 10 bases. CDR3 length: 15 residues. With 0 bases clipped from V and 4 bases from J, the junction kept 3 bases outside the gene matches. Looked up from germline, CDR1 is SGHDN and CDR2 is FVKESK. CDR3 sequence reads: CASSQERGQGYEQYF. The CDR3 DNA follows: TGTGCCAGCAGCCAAGAAAGGGGACAGGGGTACGAGCAGTACTTC.

The V call is TRBV7-2, the J call TRBJ2-2; 10 nucleotides agree with TRBD2. The CDR3 has 17 residues. V gave up 3 bases and J gave up 4 bases; unmatched junction bases: 8. CDR1 is SGHTA, CDR2 FQGNSA, per germline. CDR3 bases: TGTGCCAGCAGCTTCGGGGTAGCGGGGGGCTTCACCGGGGAGCTGTTTTTT. Its translation: CASSFGVAGGFTGELFF.